This T cell receptor (beta chain) was identified during a study of response to subunit inactivated influenza vaccine (dated by TCRdb to the late 2010s). Concerning the study at large: To follow how T cells responded to a trivalent subunit inactivated influenza vaccine, the researchers relied on deep quantitative profiling of the T cell receptor repertoire. Overall study results and their limits: According to the authors, only a limited number of new T cells may be recruited by each seasonal influenza vaccination.

This clonotype was found many times. Its antigen is still unknown. No much larger clone is present one base from it, and per-base qualities are unavailable. According to the germline V gene, CDR1 reads SQVTM and CDR2 reads ANQGSEA. The CDR3 runs 14 amino acids, cysteine and phenylalanine included. Only the CDR3 region is kept as DNA, spanning 42 bases read in frame from base 1. V loses 8 bases of germline sequence and J loses 2 bases, and the interval between the two ends is 18 bases. Libraries were made using RT-PCR. Sequencer: Illumina HiSeq 2500. TCRdb reworked the public reads: Q25 trimming with fastp, MiXCR clone assembly, productive beta chains retained. Each CDR3 protein gets just one entry, which takes the most common genes and DNA from the rows behind it. This sample lists 500,000 to 700,000 distinct CDR3 sequences; roughly 25% were detected once. The ten largest clones capture 2.5% to 3% of the sample.

This sample was shared with a second study, whose subject was T cells expressing NK-cell markers. As that second study puts it: TCR beta cDNA libraries were prepared using 5'RACE template switching, which introduced a universal primer site and unique molecular identifiers. About eight donors provided sorted CD3+CD56+NKG2C+, CD3+CD56+NKG2C- and CD3+CD56-NKG2C+ T-cell subsets, whose TCR beta-chain repertoires were profiled. Seven of the eight sequenced donors were HCMV-seropositive and one was HCMV-seronegative. In several experiments an anti-gammadeltaTCR antibody was added to restrict sorting to alphabetaTCR-expressing T cells. In roughly six donors, the dominant CD3+CD56+NKG2C+ clonotypes ranked among the top 10 CD8+ clonotypes, making up 1.0-7.0% of CD8+ T cells. Those dominant clonotypes were again the most abundant among CD3+CD56-NKG2C+ cells in a handful of donors, at roughly 25-65%. Whether the expanded NKG2C-expressing T cell clones were specific for HCMV antigens was left unclear. Randomly selected healthy volunteers, three men and five women, were used as the eight sequenced donors. HCMV serostatus was determined by detecting HCMV-specific IgG in serum with a commercial ELISA kit. Ficoll density gradient centrifugation was used to isolate peripheral blood mononuclear cells from blood. Using Miltenyi isolation kits, CD4+ and CD8+ T cells were isolated from PBMC through magnetic immunoseparation. cDNA synthesis was primed from the TCR beta constant segment and was followed by two successive PCR amplification steps. The libraries were sequenced on Illumina HiSeq 2000/2500, MiSeq or NextSeq, producing 2 x 150 bp reads. MIGEC was used to demultiplex reads and group reads by UMI, and MiTCR was used to assemble and quantify clonotypes. Only TCR cDNA sequences supported by at least two reads were kept to exclude erroneous sequences. The tcR package was used for downstream repertoire analysis, with clonotypes matched between fractions based on CDR3 nucleotide sequence plus V segment. VDJmatch was used to annotate antigen specificity against VDJdb, with one amino acid substitution in CDR3 permitted.

The specimen comprised CD4+ T cells sorted from PBMCs, sampled 11 to 12 days after vaccination. Recombination joined TRBV29-1 with TRBJ2-5, with the D gene call left open. The receptor was isolated from a man aged 45 to 65 who received an inactivated influenza vaccine. Donor details come from another sample of the same person, matched by shared clones. CDR3 protein: CSIHQQNLQETQYF. The DNA reads as follows: TGCAGCATCCATCAGCAGAATCTACAAGAGACCCAGTACTTC.